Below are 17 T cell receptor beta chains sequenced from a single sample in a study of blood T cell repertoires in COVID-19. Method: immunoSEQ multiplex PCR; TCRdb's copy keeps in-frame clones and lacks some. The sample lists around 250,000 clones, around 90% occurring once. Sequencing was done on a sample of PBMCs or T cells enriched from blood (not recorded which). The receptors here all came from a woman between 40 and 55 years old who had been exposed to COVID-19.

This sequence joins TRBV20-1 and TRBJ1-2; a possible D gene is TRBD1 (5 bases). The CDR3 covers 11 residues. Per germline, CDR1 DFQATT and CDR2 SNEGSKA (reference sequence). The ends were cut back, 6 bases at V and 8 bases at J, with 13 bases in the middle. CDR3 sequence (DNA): TGCAGTGCCGCAACAGGTTTAGGCTACACCTTC. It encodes CSAATGLGYTF.

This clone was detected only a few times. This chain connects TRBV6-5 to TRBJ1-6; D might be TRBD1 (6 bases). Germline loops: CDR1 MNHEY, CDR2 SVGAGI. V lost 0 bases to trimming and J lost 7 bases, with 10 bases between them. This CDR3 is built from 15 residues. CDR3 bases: TGTGCCAGCAGTTACTCCCGGGACATGAATTCACCCCTCCACTTT. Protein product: CASSYSRDMNSPLHF.

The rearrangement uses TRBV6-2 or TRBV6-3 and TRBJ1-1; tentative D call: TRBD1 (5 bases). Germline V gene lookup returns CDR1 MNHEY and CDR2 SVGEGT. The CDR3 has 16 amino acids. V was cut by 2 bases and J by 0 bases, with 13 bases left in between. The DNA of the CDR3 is TGTGCCAGCAGTTACGGTTGGGGGAGGATGAACACTGAAGCTTTCTTT. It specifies CASSYGWGRMNTEAFF.

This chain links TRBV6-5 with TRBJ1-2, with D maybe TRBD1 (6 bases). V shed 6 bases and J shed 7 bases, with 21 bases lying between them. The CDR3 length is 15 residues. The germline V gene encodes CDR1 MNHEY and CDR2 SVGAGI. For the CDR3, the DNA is TGTGCCAGCAGCCGCCACGATAACAGGGCTGGTGGCTACACCTTC. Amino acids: CASSRHDNRAGGYTF.

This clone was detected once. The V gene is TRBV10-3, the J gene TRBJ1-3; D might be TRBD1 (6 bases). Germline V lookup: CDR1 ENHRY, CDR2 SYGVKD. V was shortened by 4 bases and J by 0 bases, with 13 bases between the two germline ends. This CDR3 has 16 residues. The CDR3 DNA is TGTGCCATCAGTGCAAAAACAGGGTCCTCTGGAAACACCATATATTTT. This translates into CAISAKTGSSGNTIYF.

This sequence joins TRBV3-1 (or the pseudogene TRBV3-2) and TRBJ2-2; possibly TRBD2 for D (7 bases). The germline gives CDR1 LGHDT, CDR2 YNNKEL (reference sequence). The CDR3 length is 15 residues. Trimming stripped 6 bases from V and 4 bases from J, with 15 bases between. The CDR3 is CASREGGRSTGELFF. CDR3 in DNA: TGTGCCAGCAGGGAGGGGGGGCGCAGCACCGGGGAGCTGTTTTTT.

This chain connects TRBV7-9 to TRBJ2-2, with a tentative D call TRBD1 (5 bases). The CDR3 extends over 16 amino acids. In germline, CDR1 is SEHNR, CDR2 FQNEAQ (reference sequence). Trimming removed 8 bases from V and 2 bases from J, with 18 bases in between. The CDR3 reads CASVISATANTGELFF. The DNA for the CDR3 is TGTGCCAGCGTCATTTCCGCGACAGCCAACACCGGGGAGCTGTTTTTT. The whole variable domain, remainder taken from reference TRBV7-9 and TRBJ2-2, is DTGVSQNPRHKITKRGQNVTFRCDPISEHNRLYWYRQTLGQGPEFLTYFQNEAQLEKSRLLSDRFSAERPKGSFSTLEIQRTEQGDSAMYLCASVISATANTGELFFGEGSRLTVL.

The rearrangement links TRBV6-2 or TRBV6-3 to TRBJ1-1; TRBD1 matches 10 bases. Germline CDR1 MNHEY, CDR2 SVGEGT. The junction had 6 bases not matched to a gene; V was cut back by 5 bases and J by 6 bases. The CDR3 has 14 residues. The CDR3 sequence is CASSNRQGAAEAFF. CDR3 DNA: TGTGCCAGCAGTAACCGACAGGGGGCGGCTGAAGCTTTCTTT.

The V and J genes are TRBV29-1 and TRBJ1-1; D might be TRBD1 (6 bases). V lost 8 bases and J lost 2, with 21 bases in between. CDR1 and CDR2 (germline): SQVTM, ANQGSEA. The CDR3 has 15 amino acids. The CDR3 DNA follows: TGCAGCACCCGAGCATGGACAGAATTTAACACTGAAGCTTTCTTT. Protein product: CSTRAWTEFNTEAFF.

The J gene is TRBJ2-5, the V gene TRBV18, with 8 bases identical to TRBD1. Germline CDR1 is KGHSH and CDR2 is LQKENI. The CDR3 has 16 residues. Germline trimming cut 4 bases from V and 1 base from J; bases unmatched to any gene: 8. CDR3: CASSQIPGQAQETQYF. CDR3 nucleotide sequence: TGTGCCAGCTCACAGATACCGGGACAGGCCCAAGAGACCCAGTACTTC.

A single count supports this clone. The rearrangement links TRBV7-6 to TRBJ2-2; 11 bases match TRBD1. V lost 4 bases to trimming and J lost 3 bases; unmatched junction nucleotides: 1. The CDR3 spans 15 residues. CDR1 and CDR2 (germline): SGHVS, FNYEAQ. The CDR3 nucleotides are TGTGCCAGCAGCTGGGGACAGGGGGACACCGGGGAGCTGTTTTTT. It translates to CASSWGQGDTGELFF.

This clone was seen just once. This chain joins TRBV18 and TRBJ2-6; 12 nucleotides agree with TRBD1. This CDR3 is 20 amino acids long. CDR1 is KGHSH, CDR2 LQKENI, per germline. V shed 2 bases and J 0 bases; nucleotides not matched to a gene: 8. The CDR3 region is CASSPTRDRGLNSGANVLTF. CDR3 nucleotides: TGTGCCAGCTCACCAACGAGGGACAGGGGGCTAAACTCTGGGGCCAACGTCCTGACTTTC.

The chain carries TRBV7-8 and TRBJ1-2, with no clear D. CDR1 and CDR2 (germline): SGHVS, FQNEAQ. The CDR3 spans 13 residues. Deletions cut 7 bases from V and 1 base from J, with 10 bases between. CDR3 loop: CASTPSLNYGYTF. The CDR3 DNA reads TGTGCCAGCACCCCGTCCCTTAACTATGGCTACACCTTC.

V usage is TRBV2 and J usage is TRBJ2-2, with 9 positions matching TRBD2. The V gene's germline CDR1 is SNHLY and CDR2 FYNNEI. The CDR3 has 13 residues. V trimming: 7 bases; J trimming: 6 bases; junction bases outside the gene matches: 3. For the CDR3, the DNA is TGTGCCAGCATTTGGACTAGCGCCGGGGAGCTGTTTTTT. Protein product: CASIWTSAGELFF.

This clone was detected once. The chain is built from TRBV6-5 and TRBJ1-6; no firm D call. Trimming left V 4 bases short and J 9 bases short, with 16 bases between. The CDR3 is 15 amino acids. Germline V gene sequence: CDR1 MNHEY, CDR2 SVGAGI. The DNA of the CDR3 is TGTGCCAGCAGTTCCTTCGGACTTGTTACTTCACCCCTCCACTTT. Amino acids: CASSSFGLVTSPLHF.

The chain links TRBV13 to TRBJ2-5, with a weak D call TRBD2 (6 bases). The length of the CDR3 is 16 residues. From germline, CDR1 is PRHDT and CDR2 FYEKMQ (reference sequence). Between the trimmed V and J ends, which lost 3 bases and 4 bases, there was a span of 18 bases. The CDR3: CASSLTGTLKPETQYF. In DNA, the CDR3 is TGTGCCAGCAGCTTGACCGGGACTCTCAAACCAGAGACCCAGTACTTC. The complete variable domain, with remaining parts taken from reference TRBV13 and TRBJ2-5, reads AAGVIQSPRHLIKEKRETATLKCYPIPRHDTVYWYQQGPGQDPQFLISFYEKMQSDKGSIPDRFSAQQFSDYHSELNMSSLELGDSALYFCASSLTGTLKPETQYFGPGTRLLVL.

Written as DNA, the CDR3 is TGTGCCAGCAACCCTAGCGAGCGCCAGGGGGCCTGGGGCTATGGCTACACCTTC. This sequence encodes CASNPSERQGAWGYGYTF. This chain connects TRBV28 to TRBJ1-2, with TRBD1 identical over 8 bases. Looked up from germline, CDR1 is MDHEN and CDR2 is SYDVKM. This CDR3 is 18 amino acids long. V lost 7 bases to trimming and J lost 4 bases; unmatched junction nucleotides: 20.